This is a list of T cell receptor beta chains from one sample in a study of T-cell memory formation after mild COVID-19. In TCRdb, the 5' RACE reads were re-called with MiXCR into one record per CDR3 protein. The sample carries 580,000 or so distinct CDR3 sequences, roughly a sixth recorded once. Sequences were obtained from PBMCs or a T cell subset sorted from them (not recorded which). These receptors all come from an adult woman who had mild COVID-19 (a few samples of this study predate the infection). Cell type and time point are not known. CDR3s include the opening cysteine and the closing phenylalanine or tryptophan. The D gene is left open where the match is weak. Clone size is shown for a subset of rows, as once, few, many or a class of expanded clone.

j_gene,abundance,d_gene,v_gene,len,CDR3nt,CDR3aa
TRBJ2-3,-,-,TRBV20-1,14,TGCAGTGCCGAAAGACTGGGGAGCACAGATACGCAGTATTTT,CSAERLGSTDTQYF
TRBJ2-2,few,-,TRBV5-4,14,TGTGCCAGCAGCTTGTTGCAGAGCACCGGGGAGCTGTTTTTT,CASSLLQSTGELFF
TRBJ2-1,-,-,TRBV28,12,TGTGCCAGCCTAGCTTTAGGCAATGAGCAGTTCTTC,CASLALGNEQFF
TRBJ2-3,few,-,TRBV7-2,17,TGTGCCAGCTCTCTACCGGGCGGCGTTGTTGGCACAGATACGCAGTATTTT,CASSLPGGVVGTDTQYF
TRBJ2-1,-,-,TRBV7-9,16,TGTGCCAGCAGCTTAGGTAGACAGTTAACCTACAATGAGCAGTTCTTC,CASSLGRQLTYNEQFF
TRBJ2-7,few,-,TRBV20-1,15,TGCAGTGCTAGTAACTCCAGGGCAGGTGGCTACGAGCAGTACTTC,CSASNSRAGGYEQYF
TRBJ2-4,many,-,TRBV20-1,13,TGCAGTGCTTCCTACACGAACGCGGACATTCAGTACTTC,CSASYTNADIQYF
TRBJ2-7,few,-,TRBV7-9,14,TGTGCCAGCAGCTCTACAGGGTCCAACTACGAGCAGTACTTC,CASSSTGSNYEQYF
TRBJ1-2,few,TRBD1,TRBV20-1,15,TGCAGTTTGATACGGACAGGGGGCGAGAACTATGGCTACACCTTC,CSLIRTGGENYGYTF
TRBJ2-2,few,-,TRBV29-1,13,TGCAGCGTTGAACGGGCGAACACCGGGGAGCTGTTTTTT,CSVERANTGELFF
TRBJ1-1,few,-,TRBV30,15,TGTGCCTGGAGTGTACATGGGGGGCGGATGACTGAAGCTTTCTTT,CAWSVHGGRMTEAFF
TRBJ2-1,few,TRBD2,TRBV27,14,TGTGCCAGCAGTCCTCCCGGGGGGAGCGATGAGCAGTTCTTC,CASSPPGGSDEQFF
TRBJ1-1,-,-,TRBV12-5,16,TGTGCTAGTGGTTTGGCCATACAGGTCATGAACACTGAAGCTTTCTTT,CASGLAIQVMNTEAFF
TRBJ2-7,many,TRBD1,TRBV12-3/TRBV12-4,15,TGTGCCAGCAGTTTCGGACAGGGGGGAACCTACGAGCAGTACTTC,CASSFGQGGTYEQYF
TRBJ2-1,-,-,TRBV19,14,TGTGCCAGTAGTATAGAGGGTTCCTACAATGAGCAGTTCTTC,CASSIEGSYNEQFF
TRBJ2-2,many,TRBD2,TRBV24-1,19,TGTGCCACCAGTGATCCGACGACTAGCGGGGGGCTTAACACCGGGGAGCTGTTTTTT,CATSDPTTSGGLNTGELFF
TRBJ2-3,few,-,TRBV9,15,TGTGCCAGCACCCGACTGGGGACTAGCACAGATACGCAGTATTTT,CASTRLGTSTDTQYF
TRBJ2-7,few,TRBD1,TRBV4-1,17,TGCGCCAGCAGCCAAGATGGCGCCCGACAGGGATCCTACGAGCAGTACTTC,CASSQDGARQGSYEQYF